This entry features one T cell receptor beta chain sequence. Its target is not known. This record comes from a study of cytomegalovirus exposure and HLA in healthy donors. Overall study: As released early, the data held about 85 million unique TCRs from HLA-typed donors. Study-level points and caveats: Reported performance of the classifier showed diagnosis of cytomegalovirus status with high specificity and sensitivity. At a 0.05 false discovery rate, a later analysis found about 17,000 TCR beta sequences to be associated with HLA alleles. Exclusion as indistinguishable affected some V segments, including TRBV6-2 and TRBV6-3.

Germline V gene sequence: CDR1 SEHNR, CDR2 FQNEAQ (reference sequence). The ends lost 4 bases at V and 5 bases at J; junction bases unmatched: 6. This CDR3 region has 14 residues. It was with 60 Vbeta and 13 Jbeta primers that the PCR ran. Only in-frame clones appear in the TCRdb table, and some are missing; sequencing was by immunoSEQ multiplex PCR. The sample includes about 160,000 clones, around 80% of them seen just once. The clonotype originates from a woman between 45 and 65 years old in good health and CMV-seropositive. The sequenced sample was PBMCs. The genes are TRBV7-9 and TRBJ1-1; 8 bases align to TRBD1. The CDR3 coding sequence is TGTGCCAGCAGCTCCGGACAGGGATGGACTGAAGCTTTCTTT. Its translation: CASSSGQGWTEAFF.